Included here is one T cell receptor (beta chain) sequence, with context. Germline-derived CDR1 and CDR2 are MGHRA and YSYEKL. The CDR3 sequence is 15 residues long. V shed 4 bases and J shed 3 bases, with 13 bases lying between them. The data stem from a study of cytomegalovirus exposure and HLA in healthy donors. The PCR ran on 60 Vbeta and 13 Jbeta primers. The method was immunoSEQ multiplex PCR; TCRdb's version includes in-frame clones alone and lacks a portion of them. The sample contains 100,000 or so clones, 70% to 80% of which appear only once. The chain has TRBV4-1 and TRBJ1-5; D remains unclear. Sequencing used PBMCs. The clonotype comes from a female donor in good health and CMV-seropositive. CDR3 sequence reads: CASSLFGPVNQPQHF. CDR3 nucleotides: TGCGCCAGCAGCCTATTTGGTCCAGTCAATCAGCCCCAGCATTTT.